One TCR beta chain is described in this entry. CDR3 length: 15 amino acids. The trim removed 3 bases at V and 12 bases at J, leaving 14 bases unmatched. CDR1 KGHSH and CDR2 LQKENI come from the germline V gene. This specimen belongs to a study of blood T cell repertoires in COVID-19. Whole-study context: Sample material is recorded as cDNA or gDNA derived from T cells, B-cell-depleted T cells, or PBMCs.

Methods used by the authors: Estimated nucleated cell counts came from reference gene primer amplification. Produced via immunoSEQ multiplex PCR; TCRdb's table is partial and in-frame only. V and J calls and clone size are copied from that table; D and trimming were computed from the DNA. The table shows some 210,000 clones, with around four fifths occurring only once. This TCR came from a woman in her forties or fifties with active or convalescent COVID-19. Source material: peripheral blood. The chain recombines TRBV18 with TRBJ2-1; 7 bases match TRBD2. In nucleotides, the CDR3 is TGTGCCAGCTCACCTATCGGTCCGGGGGGACGGGTGCAGTTCTTC. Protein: CASSPIGPGGRVQFF.